This T cell receptor beta chain was obtained from a study of blood T cells in healthy people across ages. General study results and limits: The fall in TCR beta diversity per million T cells was roughly linear with age. Aged donors had fewer naive CD4+ cells and lower diversity than long-lived donors.

Together with a sample-barcoded 5' primer, a J-beta primer mix was included in a second PCR lasting about 7 to 12 cycles. MiXCR was run by TCRdb on the 5' RACE reads, yielding one entry per CDR3 protein. Here the sample spans some 930,000 distinct CDR3 sequences, almost 30% being singletons. The germline V gene has CDR1 KGHSH and CDR2 LQKENI. With 3 bases removed from V and 6 bases from J, the gap between germline ends came to 15 bases. The CDR3 has 14 amino acids. Worth noting for this clonotype: Its target is not known.

These data are also associated with another study on T cells of mothers and their children.

The chain combines TRBV18 with TRBJ2-7, with D uncertain. Sequencing was performed on blood. This receptor was taken from a woman aged 40 to 50 in good health. CDR3 nucleotides: TGTGCCAGCTCACCGACTGCACCTACCCTCGAGCAGTACTTC. Protein: CASSPTAPTLEQYF.